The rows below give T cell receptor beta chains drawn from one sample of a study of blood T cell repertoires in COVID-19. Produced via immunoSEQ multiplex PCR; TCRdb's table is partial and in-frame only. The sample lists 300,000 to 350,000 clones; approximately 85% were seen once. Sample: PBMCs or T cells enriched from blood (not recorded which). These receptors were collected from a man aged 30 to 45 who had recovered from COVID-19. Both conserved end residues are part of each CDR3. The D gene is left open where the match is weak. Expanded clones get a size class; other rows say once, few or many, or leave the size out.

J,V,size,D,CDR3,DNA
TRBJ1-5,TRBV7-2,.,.,CASSLAENQPQHF,TGTGCCAGCAGCTTAGCCGAGAATCAGCCCCAGCATTTT
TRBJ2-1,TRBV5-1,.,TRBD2,CASSLYLAGAPYNEQFF,TGCGCCAGCAGCTTGTACCTAGCGGGGGCCCCGTACAATGAGCAGTTCTTC
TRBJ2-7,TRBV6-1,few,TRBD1,CASSELSGQEYYEQYF,TGTGCCAGCAGTGAATTGTCGGGACAGGAATATTACGAGCAGTACTTC
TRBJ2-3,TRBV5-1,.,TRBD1,CASSSKGGGDTQYF,TGCGCCAGCAGCTCAAAAGGGGGCGGAGATACGCAGTATTTT
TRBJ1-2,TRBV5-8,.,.,CASSSHPGGDGYTF,TGTGCCAGCAGCTCCCACCCGGGGGGGGATGGCTACACCTTC
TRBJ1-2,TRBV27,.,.,CASSLSYRQASFYGYTF,TGTGCCAGCAGTCTCTCATACCGACAGGCCTCCTTCTATGGCTACACCTTC
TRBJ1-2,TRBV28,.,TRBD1,CASSGIPGQRGINYGYTF,TGTGCCAGCAGTGGAATACCGGGACAGAGGGGGATTAACTATGGCTACACCTTC
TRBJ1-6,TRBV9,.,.,CASSVGGKLGSPLHF,TGTGCCAGCAGCGTAGGCGGGAAGCTCGGATCACCCCTCCACTTT
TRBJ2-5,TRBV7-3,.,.,CASSPSPGIETQYF,TGTGCCAGCAGCCCTTCCCCCGGGATCGAGACCCAGTACTTC
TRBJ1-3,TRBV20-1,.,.,CSASRSRSSGNTIYF,TGCAGTGCTAGTCGGTCAAGGAGCTCTGGAAACACCATATATTTT
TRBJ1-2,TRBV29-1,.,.,CSVDTRTLF,TGCAGCGTTGATACAAGGACTCTCTTC
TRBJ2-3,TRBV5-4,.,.,CASSLVSGTDTQYF,TGTGCCAGCAGCTTGGTATCCGGCACAGATACGCAGTATTTT
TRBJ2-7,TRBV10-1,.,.,CASSAAIDSREQYF,TGCGCCAGCAGTGCCGCTATAGATTCCCGCGAGCAGTACTTC
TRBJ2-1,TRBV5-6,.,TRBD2,CASSPRVTAGAEQFF,TGTGCCAGCAGCCCCCGGGTCACCGCGGGAGCTGAGCAGTTCTTC
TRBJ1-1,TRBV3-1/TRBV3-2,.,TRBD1,CASSPRDRVLAAFF,TGTGCCAGCAGCCCCAGGGACAGGGTCTTGGCGGCTTTCTTT
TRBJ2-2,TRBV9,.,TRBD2,CASSGVAGGPRELFF,TGTGCCAGCAGCGGGGTTGCGGGGGGGCCCAGGGAGCTGTTTTTT
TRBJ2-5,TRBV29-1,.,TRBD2,CSLALAGFGAETQYF,TGCAGCCTTGCCCTAGCGGGGTTCGGGGCGGAGACCCAGTACTTC
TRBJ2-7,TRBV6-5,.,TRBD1,CASSSPGQGSHEQYF,TGTGCCAGCAGTTCCCCGGGACAGGGGAGCCACGAGCAGTACTTC
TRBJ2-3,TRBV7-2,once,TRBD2,CASSLGSTSGASPDTQYF,TGTGCCAGCAGCTTGGGGTCCACTAGCGGGGCATCCCCAGATACGCAGTATTTT
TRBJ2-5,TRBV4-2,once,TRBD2,CASSQDRTSGIQETQYF,TGTGCCAGCAGCCAAGATCGGACTAGCGGAATCCAAGAGACCCAGTACTTC
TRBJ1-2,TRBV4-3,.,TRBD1,CASSQVGTGPFGYGYTF,TGCGCCAGCAGCCAAGTGGGGACAGGGCCTTTTGGCTATGGCTACACCTTC
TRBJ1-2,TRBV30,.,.,CAWSVGLTMVGYTF,TGTGCCTGGAGTGTGGGACTAACTATGGTTGGCTACACCTTC
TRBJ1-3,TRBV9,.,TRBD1,CASSATTGIISGNTIYF,TGTGCCAGCAGCGCCACGACAGGGATAATCTCTGGAAACACCATATATTTT
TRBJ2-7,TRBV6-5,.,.,CASSYSNPEEQYF,TGTGCCAGCAGTTACTCGAACCCCGAGGAGCAGTACTTC
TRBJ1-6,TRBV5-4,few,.,CASSLIGQPNSPLHF,TGTGCCAGCAGCTTGATCGGACAGCCAAATTCACCCCTCCACTTT
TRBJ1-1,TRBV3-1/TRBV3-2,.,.,CASSQYGVTEAFF,TGTGCCAGCAGCCAATACGGGGTCACTGAAGCTTTCTTT
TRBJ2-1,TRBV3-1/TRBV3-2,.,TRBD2,CASSQASGSYNEQFF,TGTGCCAGCAGCCAGGCTAGCGGTTCCTACAATGAGCAGTTCTTC
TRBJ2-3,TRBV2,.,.,CASSGESYTQYF,TGTGCCAGCAGTGGGGAGTCCTATACGCAGTATTTT
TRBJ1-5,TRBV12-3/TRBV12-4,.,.,CASSPGGDQPQHF,TGTGCCAGCAGTCCCGGGGGGGATCAGCCCCAGCATTTT
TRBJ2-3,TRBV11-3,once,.,CASSLGSRGAAGWGMDTQYF,TGTGCCAGCAGCTTGGGGTCGAGGGGTGCGGCGGGGTGGGGCATGGATACGCAGTATTTT
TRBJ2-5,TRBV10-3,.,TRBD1,CAIRRSPGGPKDQETQYF,TGTGCCATCAGACGTTCTCCAGGGGGACCGAAGGACCAAGAGACCCAGTACTTC
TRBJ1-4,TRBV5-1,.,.,CASGRSGNYQNEKLFF,TGCGCCAGCGGACGAAGCGGGAACTATCAAAATGAAAAACTGTTTTTT
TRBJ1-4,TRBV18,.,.,CASSPGATNEKLFF,TGTGCCAGCTCACCGGGAGCAACTAATGAAAAACTGTTTTTT
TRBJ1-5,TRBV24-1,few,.,CATSEPGLGQPQHF,TGTGCCACCAGTGAGCCAGGGCTTGGGCAGCCCCAGCATTTT
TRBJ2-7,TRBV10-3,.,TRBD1,CAISEIPGQIYEQYF,TGTGCCATCAGTGAGATACCGGGACAGATCTACGAGCAGTACTTC
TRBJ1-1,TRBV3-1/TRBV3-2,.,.,CASSRIGGGAGEAFF,TGTGCCAGCAGCCGAATAGGGGGAGGGGCAGGCGAAGCTTTCTTT
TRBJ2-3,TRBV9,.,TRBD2,CASSVGLAGGSTDTQYF,TGTGCCAGCAGCGTAGGGCTAGCGGGGGGCAGCACAGATACGCAGTATTTT
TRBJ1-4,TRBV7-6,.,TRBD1,CASSLRSGQGATNEKLFF,TGTGCCAGCAGCTTACGCTCTGGACAGGGGGCCACTAATGAAAAACTGTTTTTT
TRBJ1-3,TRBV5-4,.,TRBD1,CASSLAGRGQGNTIYF,TGTGCCAGCAGCTTGGCGGGCAGGGGGCAGGGAAACACCATATATTTT
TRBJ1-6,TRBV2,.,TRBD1,CASSEIGQGGSPLHF,TGTGCCAGCAGTGAAATCGGACAGGGTGGATCACCCCTCCACTTT
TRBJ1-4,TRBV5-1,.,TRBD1,CASSGQGASNEKLFF,TGCGCCAGCAGCGGCCAGGGGGCGTCTAATGAAAAACTGTTTTTT
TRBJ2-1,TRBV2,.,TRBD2,CASILRVAGGRNEQFF,TGTGCCAGCATCCTGCGGGTAGCGGGGGGGCGGAATGAGCAGTTCTTC
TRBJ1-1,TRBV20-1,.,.,CSASLGRGTEAFF,TGCAGTGCTAGTTTGGGGAGGGGCACTGAAGCTTTCTTT